The clone carrying this T cell receptor beta chain was found many times. Its antigen is not identified. The sample comes from a study of T-cell reconstitution after alpha-beta-depleted transplantation in children. The library targeted TCRbeta and was prepared with unique molecular identifiers. TCRdb ran MiXCR on the PCR reads and lists one entry per CDR3 protein. The sample carries under 750,000 distinct CDR3 sequences, around 23% recorded once. CDR1 SQVTM and CDR2 ANQGSEA come from the germline V gene. Trimming removed 4 bases from V and 7 bases from J; junction bases left unmatched: 9. CDR3 length equals 14 residues. General study results and limits: TCRbeta diversity was high at day 60 in some patients (a result of surviving recipient T cells and thymic progenitors). Where alpha-beta T cells came from about two months after transplant was reportedly several hundred expanded graft clones. One year post-transplant, T-cell counts and diversity were largely derived from T cells produced anew.

This receptor was identified in a boy in the first two years of life who had a stem cell transplant for acute myeloid leukemia, so the T cells may come from the graft donor. The input for sequencing was PBMCs, mostly from graft donor cells, taken 360 days after TCRalphabeta/CD19-depleted stem cell transplant. This chain connects TRBV29-1 to TRBJ2-2; 7 bases agree with TRBD1. The CDR3 spells CSVVGTEGIGELFF. In DNA, the CDR3 is TGCAGCGTTGTTGGGACAGAGGGGATCGGGGAGCTGTTTTTT.